The next 6 T cell receptor beta chains were all read from a single sample in a study of CD8+CD57+ T cells in acquired aplastic anemia. All sequencing subjects had displayed CD8+CD57+ cell expansion on flow cytometry. Genomic DNA was employed as the template in profiling TCR beta VDJ and CDR3. In TCRdb, the reads were re-called with MiXCR into one record per CDR3 protein. This sample has just over 450,000 distinct CDR3 sequences, with around 32% found just once. Sequenced input: sorted CD4+, CD8+, or CD8+CD57+ T cells (not recorded which) from PBMCs. Receptors were obtained from a human donor with aplastic anemia.

About this clonotype: This may come from a read error, since a much larger clone is one base off. The chain carries TRBV20-1 and TRBJ2-7, with D possibly being TRBD1 or TRBD2 (6 bases each). The CDR3 has 15 amino acids. Germline assignment: CDR1 DFQATT and CDR2 SNEGSKA (reference sequence). The CDR3 region is CSARSPGGGAYKQYF. DNA for the CDR3: TGCAGTGCTAGATCGCCCGGAGGGGGTGCCTACAAGCAGTACTTC.

This clonotype was detected many times. The gene calls are TRBV20-1 and TRBJ1-5; no clear D. This CDR3 has 14 amino acids. The V gene lost 4 bases and the J gene lost 3 bases, with 13 bases spanning the gap. CDR1 and CDR2 (germline): DFQATT, SNEGSKA (reference sequence). DNA of the CDR3: TGCAGTGCTACCTCGGTTACCGCCAATCAGCCCCAGCATTTT. Its translation: CSATSVTANQPQHF.

The chain carries TRBV5-1 and TRBJ2-3, with D uncertain. Germline CDR1 SGHRS, CDR2 YFSETQ. V was clipped by 4 bases and J by 1 base, with 10 bases between them. This CDR3 has 14 residues. The CDR3 loop reads CASSDKSGTDTQYF. CDR3 nucleotides: TGCGCCAGCAGCGATAAAAGCGGCACAGATACGCAGTATTTT.

This clonotype was counted at least ten times. This rearrangement joins TRBV29-1 to TRBJ2-1, with unresolved D. V was trimmed by 4 bases and J by 4 bases, leaving 8 bases between them. CDR3 size: 12 residues. CDR1 is SQVTM and CDR2 is ANQGSEA in the germline V gene. CDR3 sequence (DNA): TGCAGCGTTGTTTGGGCGTACAATGAGCAGTTCTTC. Translation gives CSVVWAYNEQFF.

This clonotype has just a few counts. The gene calls are TRBV19 and TRBJ2-2; D is perhaps TRBD1 or TRBD2 (5 bases each). The CDR3 consists of 16 residues. Germline assignment: CDR1 LNHDA and CDR2 SQIVND (reference sequence). The V end was cut by 4 bases, the J end by 1 base, with 13 bases between. In DNA form, the CDR3 reads TGTGCCAGTAGTAGGCAGGGACCGAGGAACACCGGGGAGCTGTTTTTT. Its translation: CASSRQGPRNTGELFF.

This clonotype was seen more than once but under ten times. The chain uses TRBV3-1 and TRBJ2-1; 7 nucleotides agree with TRBD2. The V segment lost 3 bases and the J segment 13 bases; nucleotides outside the gene matches: 9. This CDR3 comprises 13 residues. Germline lookup yields CDR1 LGHDT and CDR2 YNNKEL (reference sequence). CDR3 sequence (DNA): TGTGCCAGCAGCCAGATGCTAGCGGAGACACAGTTCTTC. Translated: CASSQMLAETQFF.